This entry is about one T cell receptor (beta chain). The V segment lost 5 bases and the J segment 5 bases; nucleotides outside the gene matches: 6. CDR1 MNHNY and CDR2 SVGAGI come from the germline V gene (reference sequence). The CDR3 consists of 15 residues. This sample was taken from a study of blood T cell repertoires in COVID-19. In the original processing: Estimation of nucleated cell counts was performed using reference gene primer amplification. The assay was immunoSEQ multiplex PCR, and TCRdb's table has in-frame clones only and misses some. That table supplies the V and J calls and clone size; D and trimming were determined from the DNA. The data hold about 190,000 clones, with more than 80% observed a single time.

The source of this sequence is a man between 45 and 60 years old with acute or convalescent COVID-19. The sequencing sample was made of peripheral blood. The rearrangement links TRBV6-6 to TRBJ2-5, with 12 bases that match TRBD2. This CDR3 reads CASSMALAGGETQYF. Here the CDR3 DNA reads TGTGCCAGCAGTATGGCACTAGCGGGAGGCGAGACCCAGTACTTC.